This T cell receptor (beta chain) was sequenced for a study of shared clonotypes between healthy human individuals. V lost 5 bases and J 1 base, leaving 5 bases between the germline ends. CDR1 and CDR2 from the germline V gene are KGHSH and LQKENI. The CDR3 length is 12 residues. Using immunoSEQ multiplex PCR, the repertoire was profiled, and TCRdb retains in-frame clones only, with some absent. This table has roughly 2.5 million clones, approximately 92% appearing once. This receptor was identified in a man aged 18-30 years in good health. V and J are TRBV18 and TRBJ1-1; unclear D gene. The specimen was naive CD4+ T cells sorted from blood. Indicated subset: CD45RA+ positively selected. CDR3 sequence (DNA): TGTGCCAGCTCATTTCCGAACACTGAAGCTTTCTTT. It encodes CASSFPNTEAFF.